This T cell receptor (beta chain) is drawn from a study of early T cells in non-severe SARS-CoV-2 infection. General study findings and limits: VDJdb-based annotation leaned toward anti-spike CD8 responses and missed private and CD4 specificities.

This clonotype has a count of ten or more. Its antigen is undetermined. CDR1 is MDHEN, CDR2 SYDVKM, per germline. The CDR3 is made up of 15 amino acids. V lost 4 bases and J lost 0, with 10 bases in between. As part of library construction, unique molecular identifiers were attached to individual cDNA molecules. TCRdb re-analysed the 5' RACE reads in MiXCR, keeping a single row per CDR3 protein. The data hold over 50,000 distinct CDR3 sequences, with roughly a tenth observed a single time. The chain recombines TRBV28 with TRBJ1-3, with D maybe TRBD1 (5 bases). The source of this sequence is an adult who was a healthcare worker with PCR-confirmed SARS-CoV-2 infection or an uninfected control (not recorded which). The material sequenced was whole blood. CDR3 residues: CASSSTGLSGNTIYF. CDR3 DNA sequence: TGTGCCAGCAGTTCTACAGGCCTCTCTGGAAACACCATATATTTT.